Sequencing of this TCR beta chain was carried out in a study of siplizumab effects on memory and regulatory T cells. Points from the study as a whole: Roughly 75-95% of dividing CD4+ or CD8+ clones were without an attributable naive or memory phenotype. The diversity of naive T cells seemed greater than that of memory cells, and their alloresponse contribution seemed major. Suppression by proliferating Tregs derived from siplizumab cultures was not verified.

Data came from immunoSEQ multiplex PCR; TCRdb stores just in-frame clones and leaves some out. The sample yields under 130,000 clones, under 95% seen once. In germline, CDR1 is DFQATT, CDR2 SNEGSKA (reference sequence). The CDR3 contains 8 residues. Remarks on this clone: The antigen is unknown.

This receptor was taken from a human donor in good health. Material: CD4+ T cells sorted from blood. The chain is built from TRBV20-1 and TRBJ2-3; no clear D gene. CDR3 sequence (DNA): TGCAAGACAGATACGCAGTATTTT. Its translation is CKTDTQYF.